This entry lists 28 T cell receptor beta chains sequenced from one sample in a study of T cell changes during pregnancy in multiple sclerosis. Assay used: immunoSEQ multiplex PCR; TCRdb lists only in-frame clones, some missing. The profile covers over 30,000 clones, with approximately 94% appearing a single time and around 0.33% taken by the ten largest. Sequencing used CD4+ T cells from peripheral blood mononuclear cells, obtained after pregnancy. The receptors stem from a female donor with multiple sclerosis, enrolled in a pregnancy study.

This clone appeared a single time. The CDR3 DNA sequence: TGTGCCAGCAGCTTAGCTGGGGGGAAGACTCACGAGCAGTACTTC. Amino acids: CASSLAGGKTHEQYF. The rearrangement uses TRBV7-6 and TRBJ2-7; D perhaps matches TRBD2 (6 bases). V lost 0 bases to trimming and J lost 5 bases, with 14 bases between them. This CDR3 has 15 amino acids. Germline lookup yields CDR1 SGHVS and CDR2 FNYEAQ.

This clone has a single count. V and J are TRBV7-2 and TRBJ1-3; 9 bases fit TRBD1. Germline CDR1 SGHTA, CDR2 FQGNSA. The CDR3 contains 18 residues. J lost 1 base, V lost 10 bases, and 17 bases had no gene match. CDR3 sequence reads: CAIKVFSGTGLSGNTIYF. In DNA form, the CDR3 reads TGTGCCATTAAGGTTTTTTCCGGGACAGGGTTATCTGGAAACACCATATATTTT.

The gene calls are TRBV7-9 and TRBJ1-1; D is possibly TRBD1 (6 bases). V lost 8 bases to trimming and J lost 7 bases, with 20 bases between them. This CDR3 has 14 amino acids. Germline V gene lookup returns CDR1 SEHNR and CDR2 FQNEAQ (reference sequence). The chain's CDR3 is CASGSSQGKIEAFF. For the CDR3, the DNA is TGTGCCAGCGGTTCCTCGCAGGGGAAGATTGAAGCTTTCTTT. The full variable domain, in which reference TRBV7-9 and TRBJ1-1 provide the parts outside the CDR3, is DTGVSQNPRHKITKRGQNVTFRCDPISEHNRLYWYRQTLGQGPEFLTYFQNEAQLEKSRLLSDRFSAERPKGSFSTLEIQRTEQGDSAMYLCASGSSQGKIEAFFGQGTRLTVV.

The chain joins TRBV28 to TRBJ2-5; D not certain. Germline lookup yields CDR1 MDHEN and CDR2 SYDVKM. The V end was cut by 6 bases, the J end by 1 base, with 12 bases between. CDR3 length equals 14 residues. CDR3: CASRPRRPQETQYF. The CDR3 coding sequence is TGTGCCAGCAGACCTCGGAGACCCCAAGAGACCCAGTACTTC.

The CDR3 loop reads CASSPESEQYF. DNA for the CDR3: TGTGCCAGCTCCCCGGAGAGCGAGCAGTACTTC. This chain links TRBV18 with TRBJ2-7, with no clear D. V shed 6 bases and J shed 6 bases, with 9 bases lying between them. Germline lookup yields CDR1 KGHSH and CDR2 LQKENI. The CDR3 has 11 amino acids.

This chain joins TRBV10-1 and TRBJ1-1; 9 nucleotides agree with TRBD1. The CDR3 has 20 amino acids. J gave up 0 bases and V 4 bases, and 18 bases lay outside the gene matches. Germline-derived CDR1 and CDR2 are WNHNN and SYGVQD (reference sequence). In DNA, the CDR3 is TGCGCCAGCAGTGGCTCTTTACCGGACAGGGGATCCCCTATGAACACTGAAGCTTTCTTT. It is translated as CASSGSLPDRGSPMNTEAFF.

V gene TRBV6-1 combines with J gene TRBJ2-2; weak D call: TRBD1 (5 bases). Trimming shortened V by 7 bases and J by 6 bases, and 15 bases separated the two germline ends. Germline V CDR1 and CDR2: MNHNS, SASEGT. The CDR3 totals 14 residues. CDR3 residues: CASNRGSKSGELFF. CDR3 sequence (DNA): TGTGCCAGCAATAGGGGTAGTAAGTCCGGGGAGCTGTTTTTT.

The chain carries TRBV2 and TRBJ1-1; 7 bases are a match to TRBD1. V lost 6 bases, J lost 0 bases, and 4 bases stayed unmatched. Germline assignment: CDR1 SNHLY and CDR2 FYNNEI. The CDR3 consists of 14 residues. The CDR3 reads CASRTGTVNTEAFF. CDR3 DNA: TGTGCCAGCAGGACAGGGACTGTGAACACTGAAGCTTTCTTT.

This sequence joins TRBV2 and TRBJ1-5; D is uncertain. V shed 6 bases and J shed 4 bases, with 16 bases lying between them. This CDR3 is built from 15 residues. Germline assignment: CDR1 SNHLY and CDR2 FYNNEI. The CDR3 sequence: CASRLPGKSNQPQHF. The CDR3 DNA sequence: TGTGCCAGCAGGCTCCCAGGAAAATCAAATCAGCCCCAGCATTTT.

This clone was detected only once. CDR3 DNA: TGCGCCAGCAGTGATCGGGCGGGGGGCCCCAACACCGGGGAGCTGTTTTTT. It codes for CASSDRAGGPNTGELFF. V usage is TRBV10-1 and J usage is TRBJ2-2; 8 bases match TRBD2. Germline CDR1 and CDR2: WNHNN and SYGVQD (reference sequence). V lost 3 bases, J lost 2 bases, and 8 bases stayed unmatched. The CDR3 length is 17 residues.

This clone came up a few times. The chain joins TRBV19 to TRBJ2-1, with 7 bases fitting TRBD2. The CDR3 has 15 residues. V shed 5 bases and J 4 bases; nucleotides not matched to a gene: 8. Per germline, CDR1 LNHDA and CDR2 SQIVND (reference sequence). The CDR3, as DNA: TGTGCCAGTAGTCCCCCCCGGGGGGTATACAATGAGCAGTTCTTC. This encodes CASSPPRGVYNEQFF.

The chain uses TRBV19 and TRBJ1-1; no clear D gene. This CDR3 has 21 amino acids. The V end was cut by 7 bases, the J end by 0 bases, with 33 bases between. Germline V gene lookup returns CDR1 LNHDA and CDR2 SQIVND (reference sequence). The CDR3 DNA follows: TGTGCCAGTACCACTCAAAGAGGTCGGCCTCACCGCGAGGGTATGAACACTGAAGCTTTCTTT. It codes for CASTTQRGRPHREGMNTEAFF.

V and J are TRBV7-2 and TRBJ2-2, with D unresolved. The V and J ends lost 1 base and 5 bases respectively, with 11 bases between them. This CDR3 has 15 amino acids. Germline-derived CDR1 and CDR2 are SGHTA and FQGNSA. The CDR3 DNA reads as TGTGCCAGCAGCTTAGAGACCAGGCGAACCGGGGAGCTGTTTTTT. Translated, it gives CASSLETRRTGELFF.

This chain uses TRBV19 with TRBJ1-3; no clear D gene. The germline V gene encodes CDR1 LNHDA and CDR2 SQIVND (reference sequence). Trimming took off 6 bases at V and 2 bases at J, with 11 bases between the two ends. The CDR3 consists of 14 residues. The CDR3 spells CASRKNEAGNTIYF. The CDR3 coding sequence is TGTGCCAGTAGAAAGAACGAGGCTGGAAACACCATATATTTT.

The chain links TRBV14 to TRBJ2-4, with D tentatively TRBD2 (6 bases). Trimming left V 4 bases short and J 8 bases short, with 15 bases between. Germline V gives CDR1 SGHDN, CDR2 FVKESK. The CDR3 has 14 residues. This CDR3 is CASSRRGPVHIQYF. DNA for the CDR3: TGTGCCAGCAGCCGGCGGGGTCCGGTACACATTCAGTACTTC. The variable domain in full, completed from reference TRBV14 and TRBJ2-4, reads EAGVTQFPSHSVIEKGQTVTLRCDPISGHDNLYWYRRVMGKEIKFLLHFVKESKQDESGMPNNRFLAERTGGTYSTLKVQPAELEDSGVYFCASSRRGPVHIQYFGAGTRLSVL.

The CDR3 loop is CASRPGGAGANVLTF. The CDR3 region has the DNA TGTGCCAGTAGACCAGGGGGCGCTGGGGCCAACGTCCTGACTTTC. The chain has TRBV19 and TRBJ2-6, with 8 positions matching TRBD1. V lost 6 bases to trimming and J lost 2 bases; unmatched junction nucleotides: 3. The CDR3 totals 15 residues. Germline V gene sequence: CDR1 LNHDA, CDR2 SQIVND (reference sequence).

This chain connects TRBV6-6 to TRBJ1-6; maybe TRBD1 (5 bases). Germline V lookup: CDR1 MNHNY, CDR2 SVGAGI (reference sequence). CDR3 size: 14 residues. Trimming pared 7 bases from V and 7 bases from J, leaving 14 bases between. CDR3 sequence reads: CASILGGSNSPLHF. CDR3 nucleotide sequence: TGTGCCAGCATACTGGGGGGTTCGAATTCACCCCTCCACTTT.

The gene calls are TRBV7-6 and TRBJ2-5; 10 nucleotides agree with TRBD2. The J segment lost 7 bases and the V segment lost 2 bases, leaving 7 bases of the junction unmatched. Germline V gives CDR1 SGHVS, CDR2 FNYEAQ. This CDR3 spans 15 amino acids. CDR3 residues: CASSLLAGDPGTQYF. DNA for the CDR3: TGTGCCAGCAGCTTACTAGCGGGGGATCCGGGGACCCAGTACTTC.

V and J are TRBV20-1 and TRBJ1-2, with D possibly matching TRBD1 (6 bases). The V end lost 8 bases, the J end lost 5 bases, and 12 bases lay between the germline ends. The CDR3 consists of 11 residues. Germline CDR1 and CDR2: DFQATT and SNEGSKA (reference sequence). The DNA of the CDR3 is TGCAGTCACAGGGTTGAATATGGCTACACCTTC. The encoded protein is CSHRVEYGYTF.

The count of this clone is one. The V call is TRBV6-6, the J call TRBJ2-1; possible D gene TRBD2, 6 bases. Trimming removed 5 bases at V and 8 bases at J, with 19 bases between. The CDR3 loop spans 15 amino acids. Germline CDR1 reads MNHNY; CDR2 reads SVGAGI (reference sequence). The CDR3 bases are TGTGCCAGCAGTACGCCGCGGGGCGGAGAGGATGAGCAGTTCTTC. This codes for CASSTPRGGEDEQFF.

CDR3: CASATVNTEAFF. CDR3 nucleotides: TGTGCCAGCGCGACAGTGAACACTGAAGCTTTCTTT. This chain uses TRBV6-1 with TRBJ1-1; tentative D call: TRBD1 (5 bases). With 8 bases removed from V and 0 bases from J, the gap between germline ends came to 7 bases. This CDR3 has 12 amino acids. Germline V gives CDR1 MNHNS, CDR2 SASEGT.

The genes are TRBV5-6 and TRBJ2-3; 10 bases line up with TRBD1. The CDR3 is 16 residues long. With 0 bases clipped from V and 6 bases from J, the junction kept 7 bases outside the gene matches. Looked up from germline, CDR1 is SGHDT and CDR2 is YYEEEE. CDR3 in DNA: TGTGCCAGCAGCTTGGGGGGACAGGGGATCGAGGATACGCAGTATTTT. It encodes CASSLGGQGIEDTQYF.

The rearrangement joins TRBV5-1 to TRBJ2-1; 11 bases fit TRBD2. This CDR3 contains 18 residues. Per the germline V gene, CDR1 is SGHRS and CDR2 is YFSETQ. V trimming: 1 base; J trimming: 0 bases; junction bases outside the gene matches: 6. The DNA of the CDR3 is TGCGCCAGCAGCTTGACCCTAGCGGGGGGTTACTCCTACAATGAGCAGTTCTTC. This gives the protein CASSLTLAGGYSYNEQFF.

The CDR3 DNA is TGTGCCAGCAGCTCGTCTATCCCCGGGTCGCAGTATTTT. It translates to CASSSSIPGSQYF. J is TRBJ2-3 and V is TRBV11-2; D gene ambiguous. CDR3 length: 13 amino acids. The V end lost 4 bases, the J end lost 10 bases, and 15 bases lay between the germline ends. CDR1 is SGHAT and CDR2 is FQNNGV in the germline V gene. Full variable domain (outside the CDR3, taken from reference TRBV11-2 and TRBJ2-3): EAGVAQSPRYKIIEKRQSVAFWCNPISGHATLYWYQQILGQGPKLLIQFQNNGVVDDSQLPKDRFSAERLKGVDSTLKIQPAKLEDSAVYLCASSSSIPGSQYFGPGTRLTVL.

The chain has TRBV6-1 and TRBJ1-5; D is unclear. Germline values: CDR1 MNHNS, CDR2 SASEGT. Trimming took off 4 bases at V and 5 bases at J, with 6 bases between the two ends. This CDR3 spans 12 amino acids. Here the CDR3 DNA reads TGTGCCAGCAGTGTGGGCGATCAGCCCCAGCATTTT. This encodes CASSVGDQPQHF.

This clone was detected only once. The rearrangement uses TRBV10-1 and TRBJ1-2; D is perhaps TRBD1 (5 bases). V lost 0 bases, J lost 7 bases, and 9 bases lay in between. The V gene's germline CDR1 is WNHNN and CDR2 SYGVQD (reference sequence). This CDR3 spans 13 amino acids. CDR3 in amino acids: CASSESSQGGYTF. CDR3 sequence (DNA): TGCGCCAGCAGTGAGTCGAGTCAGGGTGGCTACACCTTC.

The chain joins TRBV27 to TRBJ2-6; 10 positions agree with TRBD2. Unmatched junction bases numbered 11, after V lost 6 bases and J lost 0 bases. In germline, CDR1 is MNHEY, CDR2 SMNVEV (reference sequence). The CDR3 contains 19 residues. In nucleotides, the CDR3 is TGTGCCAGCAGCCAGAGCGGGGGGGCACTAGTCTCTGGGGCCAACGTCCTGACTTTC. Translating it yields CASSQSGGALVSGANVLTF.

This chain uses TRBV6-5 with TRBJ2-3; 7 nucleotides align to TRBD2. This CDR3 has 16 residues. Germline V CDR1 and CDR2: MNHEY, SVGAGI. V dropped 0 bases and J dropped 1; count of bases not matched to a gene: 4. The CDR3 region has the DNA TGTGCCAGCAGTTACTCGCGGGGGAGGCGCACAGATACGCAGTATTTT. Translation gives CASSYSRGRRTDTQYF.